This section outlines one T cell receptor (beta chain) sequence together with its context. Its antigen is not known. Other DNA sequences in this sample translate to the same CDR3. TCRdb's copy holds only in-frame clones and misses some; the assay was immunoSEQ multiplex PCR. The sample yields 70,000 to 80,000 clones, around 91% seen once. The data are from a study of graft-versus-host responses after intestinal transplantation. Germline CDR1 is SGHAT and CDR2 is FQNNGV. V was pared by 1 base and J by 2 bases, with 3 bases of the junction left unmatched. This CDR3 region has 16 residues. The receptor was isolated from a human donor who received an intestinal transplant. The input for sequencing was unstimulated CD8+ T cells sorted from spleen or lymph node cells, taken before intestinal transplant. V is TRBV11-2 and J is TRBJ1-5, with TRBD1 matching 9 bases. The CDR3 sequence is CASSLGTGGGNQPQHF. The CDR3 nucleotides are TGTGCCAGCAGCTTAGGCACAGGGGGCGGCAATCAGCCCCAGCATTTT.